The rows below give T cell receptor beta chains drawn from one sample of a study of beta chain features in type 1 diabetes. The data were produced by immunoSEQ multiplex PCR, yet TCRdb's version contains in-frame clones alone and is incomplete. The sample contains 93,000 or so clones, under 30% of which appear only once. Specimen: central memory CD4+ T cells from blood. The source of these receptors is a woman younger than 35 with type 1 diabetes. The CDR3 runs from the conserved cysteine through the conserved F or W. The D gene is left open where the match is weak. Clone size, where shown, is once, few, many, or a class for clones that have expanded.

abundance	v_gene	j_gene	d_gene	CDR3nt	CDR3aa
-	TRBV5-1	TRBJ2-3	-	TGCGCCAGCAGCTTGGCTTCCGGCGGAGCCCTCACAGATACGCAGTATTTT	CASSLASGGALTDTQYF
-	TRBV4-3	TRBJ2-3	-	TGCGCCAGCAGCCAAGAGACTCTCATAGATACGCAGTATTTT	CASSQETLIDTQYF
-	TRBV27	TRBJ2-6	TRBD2	TGTGCCAGCAGCGCCCCGGGACTAGCGATATCCGGGGCCAACGTCCTGACTTTC	CASSAPGLAISGANVLTF
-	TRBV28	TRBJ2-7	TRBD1	TGTGCCAGCAGTCTACAGGGGAACACCTACGAGCAGTACTTC	CASSLQGNTYEQYF
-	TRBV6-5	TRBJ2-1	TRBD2	TGTGCCAGCAGTTACTCGGGGGGGATTAACGATGAGCAGTTCTTC	CASSYSGGINDEQFF
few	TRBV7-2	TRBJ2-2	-	TGTGCCAGCAGCCAAATACAGGGCAACGGAGGGGAGCTGTTTTTT	CASSQIQGNGGELFF
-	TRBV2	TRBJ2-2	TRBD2	TGTGCCAGCAGTGCGGCGGGAGCGTCCCGGAACACCGGGGAGCTGTTTTTT	CASSAAGASRNTGELFF
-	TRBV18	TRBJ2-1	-	TGTGCCAGCTCACCGGGAGTTGAGCAGTTCTTC	CASSPGVEQFF
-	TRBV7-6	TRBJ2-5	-	TGTGCCAGCAGCTTAGGCGACCAAACGGGGACCCAGTACTTC	CASSLGDQTGTQYF
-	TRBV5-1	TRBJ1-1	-	TGCGCCAGCAGCCCTGACAGCCAGAACACTGAAGCTTTCTTT	CASSPDSQNTEAFF
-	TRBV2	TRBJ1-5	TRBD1	TGTGCCAGCAGGGGCACAGGGGCAAGGCAGCCCCAGCATTTT	CASRGTGARQPQHF
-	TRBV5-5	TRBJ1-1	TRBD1	TGTGCCAGCAGCTTCGCGGCTACAGGGGGAACTGAAGCTTTCTTT	CASSFAATGGTEAFF
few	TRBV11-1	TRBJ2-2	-	TGTGCCAGCAGATGGGGAGACGGGGAGCTGTTTTTT	CASRWGDGELFF
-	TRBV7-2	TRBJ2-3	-	TGTGCCAGCAGCTCTGGCGGTACAGATACGCAGTATTTT	CASSSGGTDTQYF
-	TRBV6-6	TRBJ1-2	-	TGTGCCAGCACCCAAAAGGGGAAGGATGGCTACACCTTC	CASTQKGKDGYTF
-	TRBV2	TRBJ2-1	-	TGTGCCAGCAGCCGGGAGACCCATGAGCAGTTCTTC	CASSRETHEQFF
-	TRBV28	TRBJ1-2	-	TGTGCCAGCAGTTTAGGGCCACAGGGCCCCTTTGGAGGCTACACCTTC	CASSLGPQGPFGGYTF
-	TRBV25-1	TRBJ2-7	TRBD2	TGTGCCAGCACCCCCAGGGAGGGGAACCCATACGAGCAGTACTTC	CASTPREGNPYEQYF
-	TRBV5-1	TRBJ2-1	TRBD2	TGCGCCAGCAGCGTTACTAGCGACCCTGGGAATGAGCAGTTCTTC	CASSVTSDPGNEQFF
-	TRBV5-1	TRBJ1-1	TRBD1	TGCGCCAGCAGCTTGTGGACAGGGGGCACTAAAGCTTTCTTT	CASSLWTGGTKAFF
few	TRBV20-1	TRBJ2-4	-	TGCAGTGCTCCACTAGGGAACATTCAGTACTTC	CSAPLGNIQYF
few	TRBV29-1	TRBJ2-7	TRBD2	TGCAGCGTTCTGACTAGCGGGACCTACGAGCAGTACTTC	CSVLTSGTYEQYF
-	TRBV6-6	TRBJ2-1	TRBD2	TGTGCCAGCAGGGCAGCGGGAGCGAACCACAATGAGCAGTTCTTC	CASRAAGANHNEQFF
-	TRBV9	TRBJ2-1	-	TGTGCCAGCAGCGGCGCCTGGGGGGATGAGCAGTTCTTC	CASSGAWGDEQFF
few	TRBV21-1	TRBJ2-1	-	TGTGCCAGCAGCAAACGGGATAGCGGGATTCTCCGGAAGCAGTTCTTC	CASSKRDSGILRKQFF
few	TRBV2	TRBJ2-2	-	TGTGCCAGCAGTTACGCGGCAGGGGCCACCGGGGAGCTGTTTTTT	CASSYAAGATGELFF
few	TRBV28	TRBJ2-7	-	TGTGCCAGCAGTCCCCAGCTCCGGGGGTCGGGGCAGTACTTC	CASSPQLRGSGQYF
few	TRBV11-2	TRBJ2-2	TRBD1	TGTGCCAGCAGCCCCAGGACAGGGATGACCGGGGAGCTGTTTTTT	CASSPRTGMTGELFF
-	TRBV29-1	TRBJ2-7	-	TGCAGCGGGTTAATAGTGGCGGGGGAGCAGTACTTC	CSGLIVAGEQYF
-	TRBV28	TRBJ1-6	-	TGTGCCAGCAGTTTAGGAGGGGTGTCCTATAATTCACCCCTCCACTTT	CASSLGGVSYNSPLHF
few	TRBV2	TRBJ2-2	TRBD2	TGTGCCAGCAGATCTTGGCGGGAGAGCACCGGGGAGCTGTTTTTT	CASRSWRESTGELFF
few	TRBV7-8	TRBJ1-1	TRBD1	TGTGCCAGCAGCCGGGGACAGAAGAACACTGAAGCTTTCTTT	CASSRGQKNTEAFF
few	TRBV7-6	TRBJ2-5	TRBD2	TGTGCCAGCAGCACCCGATCTAGCGGCGGAGAGACCCAGTACTTC	CASSTRSSGGETQYF
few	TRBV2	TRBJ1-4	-	TGTGCCAGCACCGCAGGGGTTGGTGAAAAACTGTTTTTT	CASTAGVGEKLFF
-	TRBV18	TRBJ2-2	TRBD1	TGTGCCAGCTCACCCTGGACAGGCTCGAACACCGGGGAGCTGTTTTTT	CASSPWTGSNTGELFF
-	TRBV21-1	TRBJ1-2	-	TGTGCCAGCAGCAAAATCCTTAGACTCTATGGCTACACCTTC	CASSKILRLYGYTF
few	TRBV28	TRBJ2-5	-	TGTGCCAGCAGTGTTCAGGGGATGGGGGAGACCCAGTACTTC	CASSVQGMGETQYF
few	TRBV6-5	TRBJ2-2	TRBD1	TGTGCCAGCAGATTTTGGAGGACAGGCACCGGGGAGCTGTTTTTT	CASRFWRTGTGELFF
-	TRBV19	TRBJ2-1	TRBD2	TGTGCCAGTAGTATAACTAGCGGGGGACCTTACAATGAGCAGTTCTTC	CASSITSGGPYNEQFF
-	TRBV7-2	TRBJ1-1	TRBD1	TGTGCCAGCAGCACCTCCAGGGGGCGGGAGGCTTTCTTT	CASSTSRGREAFF
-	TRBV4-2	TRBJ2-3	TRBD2	TGTGCCAGCAGCCAAGAGTTGACCCTAGCGGGAGGGTCAGATACGCAGTATTTT	CASSQELTLAGGSDTQYF
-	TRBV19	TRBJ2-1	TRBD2	TGTGCCAGTAGTATAGATGCCGGACTAGCGGGGAACAATGAGCAGTTCTTC	CASSIDAGLAGNNEQFF
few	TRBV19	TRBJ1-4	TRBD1	TGTGCCAGTAGTATTGAAGGGACAGGCGGACTGTTTTTT	CASSIEGTGGLFF
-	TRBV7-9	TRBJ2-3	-	TGTGCCAGCAGTTTCTTTGCCGCGGGACCCGGGAGAGATACGCAGTATTTT	CASSFFAAGPGRDTQYF
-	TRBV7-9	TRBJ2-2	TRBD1	TGTGCCAGCAGCACCTTATACAGGGGAGAAACCGGGGAGCTGTTTTTT	CASSTLYRGETGELFF
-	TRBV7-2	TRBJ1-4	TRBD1	TGTGCCAGCAGCTTCCAGGGGGCGGGTGAAAAACTGTTTTTT	CASSFQGAGEKLFF
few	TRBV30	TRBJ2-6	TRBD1	TGTGCCTGGAAGATGAACAGGGGGCTGGATGGGGCCAACGTCCTGACTTTC	CAWKMNRGLDGANVLTF